The rows below give T cell receptor beta chains drawn from one sample of a study of cytomegalovirus exposure and HLA in healthy donors. Profiled with immunoSEQ multiplex PCR; TCRdb holds only in-frame clones, not every one. The profile shows about 140,000 clones, approximately 82% of them singletons. The sequencing sample was made of PBMCs. The receptor source for this set is a woman aged 40 to 50 in good health and CMV-seronegative. The CDR3 runs from the conserved cysteine through the conserved F or W. Fields, in order: clone size, V gene, D gene, J gene, CDR3 protein, CDR3 DNA. A D gene is named only where the DNA matches it firmly. Clone size appears in some rows only: once, few, many, or a class for an expanded clone.

clone_size: NA; v_call: TRBV2; d_call: NA; j_call: TRBJ2-7; cdr3_aa: CASRPSNSGFYEQYF; cdr3_nt: TGTGCCAGCAGGCCCTCGAATAGCGGATTCTACGAGCAGTACTTC
clone_size: NA; v_call: TRBV7-8; d_call: TRBD2; j_call: TRBJ2-2; cdr3_aa: CAIDRAPSGDFIANTGELFF; cdr3_nt: TGTGCCATCGATAGGGCGCCTAGCGGGGACTTCATCGCGAACACCGGGGAGCTGTTTTTT
clone_size: NA; v_call: TRBV6-5; d_call: NA; j_call: TRBJ1-5; cdr3_aa: CASGWRGHGQPQHF; cdr3_nt: TGTGCCAGCGGGTGGAGGGGCCACGGACAGCCCCAGCATTTT
clone_size: NA; v_call: TRBV28; d_call: NA; j_call: TRBJ1-2; cdr3_aa: CASSLAGGGRNYGYTF; cdr3_nt: TGTGCCAGCAGTTTAGCGGGGGGGGGCCGGAACTATGGCTACACCTTC
clone_size: NA; v_call: TRBV7-2; d_call: NA; j_call: TRBJ1-5; cdr3_aa: CASSLEQLPNQPQHF; cdr3_nt: TGTGCCAGCAGCTTAGAACAGCTTCCTAATCAGCCCCAGCATTTT
clone_size: once; v_call: TRBV6-1; d_call: NA; j_call: TRBJ2-1; cdr3_aa: CASSEVLAGEQFF; cdr3_nt: TGTGCCAGCAGTGAAGTGTTGGCTGGTGAGCAGTTCTTC
clone_size: NA; v_call: TRBV5-6; d_call: TRBD1; j_call: TRBJ2-7; cdr3_aa: CASTRTGYSHEQYF; cdr3_nt: TGTGCCAGCACCCGGACAGGGTATTCCCACGAGCAGTACTTC
clone_size: NA; v_call: TRBV19; d_call: TRBD2; j_call: TRBJ2-1; cdr3_aa: CASNSGGLNNEQFF; cdr3_nt: TGTGCCAGTAACTCGGGAGGGCTAAACAATGAGCAGTTCTTC
clone_size: NA; v_call: TRBV5-5; d_call: NA; j_call: TRBJ2-5; cdr3_aa: CASSWADRKETQYF; cdr3_nt: TGTGCCAGCAGCTGGGCCGACAGAAAAGAGACCCAGTACTTC
clone_size: NA; v_call: TRBV6-6; d_call: NA; j_call: TRBJ1-5; cdr3_aa: CASIRGSYGNQPQHF; cdr3_nt: TGTGCCAGCATCAGGGGCTCCTATGGCAATCAGCCCCAGCATTTT
clone_size: NA; v_call: TRBV4-1; d_call: NA; j_call: TRBJ2-3; cdr3_aa: CASSQDSATSTDTQYF; cdr3_nt: TGCGCCAGCAGCCAAGATTCTGCTACTAGCACAGATACGCAGTATTTT
clone_size: NA; v_call: TRBV27; d_call: NA; j_call: TRBJ2-3; cdr3_aa: CASSLISGATTDTQYF; cdr3_nt: TGTGCCAGCAGTTTGATTTCGGGAGCTACCACAGATACGCAGTATTTT
clone_size: few; v_call: TRBV6-1; d_call: TRBD2; j_call: TRBJ2-4; cdr3_aa: CASSGGGTKNIQYF; cdr3_nt: TGTGCCAGCAGTGGGGGGGGAACCAAAAACATTCAGTACTTC
clone_size: NA; v_call: TRBV28; d_call: TRBD2; j_call: TRBJ2-3; cdr3_aa: CASSLRRLAGGPAISTDTQYF; cdr3_nt: TGTGCCAGCAGTTTACGACGACTAGCGGGAGGGCCCGCCATCAGCACAGATACGCAGTATTTT
clone_size: NA; v_call: TRBV7-5; d_call: NA; j_call: TRBJ2-7; cdr3_aa: CARKPLARFYEQYF; cdr3_nt: TGTGCCAGAAAACCACTGGCTAGATTCTACGAGCAGTACTTC
clone_size: NA; v_call: TRBV20-1; d_call: NA; j_call: TRBJ2-7; cdr3_aa: CSASSFYEQYF; cdr3_nt: TGCAGTGCTAGTAGTTTCTACGAGCAGTACTTC
clone_size: NA; v_call: TRBV7-2; d_call: NA; j_call: TRBJ1-5; cdr3_aa: CASSLRGNNQPQHF; cdr3_nt: TGTGCCAGCAGCTTACGAGGGAACAATCAGCCCCAGCATTTT
clone_size: NA; v_call: TRBV10-3; d_call: NA; j_call: TRBJ2-3; cdr3_aa: CAIMGGLFTDTQYF; cdr3_nt: TGTGCCATCATGGGCGGACTTTTCACAGATACGCAGTATTTT
clone_size: NA; v_call: TRBV2; d_call: NA; j_call: TRBJ2-3; cdr3_aa: CASSEALLADTQYF; cdr3_nt: TGTGCCAGCAGTGAAGCCTTGCTAGCAGATACGCAGTATTTT
clone_size: NA; v_call: TRBV28; d_call: TRBD1; j_call: TRBJ1-2; cdr3_aa: CASSSGQGASYGYTF; cdr3_nt: TGTGCCAGCAGCTCTGGACAGGGGGCTAGCTATGGCTACACCTTC
clone_size: NA; v_call: TRBV7-8; d_call: TRBD2; j_call: TRBJ2-3; cdr3_aa: CASSLYRTSGILGGTDTQYF; cdr3_nt: TGTGCCAGCAGCTTATATCGGACTAGCGGGATTTTGGGGGGCACAGATACGCAGTATTTT
clone_size: NA; v_call: TRBV5-4; d_call: NA; j_call: TRBJ2-6; cdr3_aa: CASSRAGPGANVLTF; cdr3_nt: TGTGCCAGCAGCAGAGCAGGGCCCGGGGCCAACGTCCTGACTTTC
clone_size: NA; v_call: TRBV6-5; d_call: TRBD1; j_call: TRBJ2-7; cdr3_aa: CASSYTRDRGHEQYF; cdr3_nt: TGTGCCAGCAGTTACACCCGAGACAGGGGTCACGAGCAGTACTTC
clone_size: NA; v_call: TRBV5-4; d_call: TRBD1; j_call: TRBJ2-3; cdr3_aa: CASSSKTGDDTQYF; cdr3_nt: TGTGCCAGCAGCTCCAAAACAGGGGACGATACGCAGTATTTT
clone_size: NA; v_call: TRBV6-4; d_call: NA; j_call: TRBJ1-4; cdr3_aa: CASSETSQSAKLFF; cdr3_nt: TGTGCCAGCAGTGAAACCAGCCAAAGCGCAAAACTGTTTTTT
clone_size: few; v_call: TRBV29-1; d_call: TRBD2; j_call: TRBJ2-1; cdr3_aa: CSGAGLAGIIEQFF; cdr3_nt: TGCAGCGGGGCCGGACTAGCGGGAATTATTGAGCAGTTCTTC
clone_size: many; v_call: TRBV4-2; d_call: TRBD2; j_call: TRBJ2-1; cdr3_aa: CASSPGLAGVYSYNEQFF; cdr3_nt: TGTGCCAGCAGCCCGGGACTAGCGGGAGTTTACTCCTACAATGAGCAGTTCTTC
clone_size: NA; v_call: TRBV5-5; d_call: TRBD1; j_call: TRBJ1-1; cdr3_aa: CASSQTTGGTFF; cdr3_nt: TGTGCCAGCAGCCAAACGACAGGGGGAACTTTCTTT
clone_size: once; v_call: TRBV5-1; d_call: TRBD1; j_call: TRBJ1-2; cdr3_aa: CASSSPGTGLGYTF; cdr3_nt: TGCGCCAGCAGCTCCCCCGGGACAGGGTTGGGCTACACCTTC
clone_size: once; v_call: TRBV4-1; d_call: TRBD1; j_call: TRBJ1-4; cdr3_aa: CASSLVGTGGNEKLFF; cdr3_nt: TGCGCCAGCAGCCTGGTGGGGACAGGGGGGAATGAAAAACTGTTTTTT
clone_size: NA; v_call: TRBV28; d_call: NA; j_call: TRBJ2-7; cdr3_aa: CASRGGNLASYEQYF; cdr3_nt: TGTGCCAGCAGGGGGGGAAATCTCGCCTCCTACGAGCAGTACTTC
clone_size: NA; v_call: TRBV13; d_call: TRBD2; j_call: TRBJ2-7; cdr3_aa: CASSELSGTSGYEQYF; cdr3_nt: TGTGCCAGCAGCGAGTTGTCCGGGACTAGCGGATACGAGCAGTACTTC
clone_size: NA; v_call: TRBV7-2; d_call: TRBD1; j_call: TRBJ1-2; cdr3_aa: CASSPRQGGWYGYTF; cdr3_nt: TGTGCCAGCAGCCCTAGACAGGGAGGTTGGTATGGCTACACCTTC
clone_size: few; v_call: TRBV7-8; d_call: TRBD2; j_call: TRBJ2-6; cdr3_aa: CASSLEVAGGLSGANVLTF; cdr3_nt: TGTGCCAGCAGCTTAGAGGTTGCGGGAGGGCTCTCTGGGGCCAACGTCCTGACTTTC
clone_size: NA; v_call: TRBV30; d_call: NA; j_call: TRBJ1-4; cdr3_aa: CAWRLRVHEKLFF; cdr3_nt: TGTGCCTGGAGATTGAGGGTTCATGAAAAACTGTTTTTT
clone_size: NA; v_call: TRBV18; d_call: TRBD1; j_call: TRBJ1-3; cdr3_aa: CASSLPQGASGNTIYF; cdr3_nt: TGTGCCAGCTCACTCCCACAGGGGGCCTCTGGAAACACCATATATTTT
clone_size: NA; v_call: TRBV28; d_call: TRBD1; j_call: TRBJ1-1; cdr3_aa: CASSPGTGRSTEAFF; cdr3_nt: TGTGCCAGCAGTCCCGGGACAGGGAGGAGCACTGAAGCTTTCTTT
clone_size: NA; v_call: TRBV2; d_call: TRBD2; j_call: TRBJ2-7; cdr3_aa: CASRLTSGSSYEQYF; cdr3_nt: TGTGCCAGCAGATTGACTAGCGGGAGCTCCTACGAGCAGTACTTC
clone_size: NA; v_call: TRBV5-8; d_call: NA; j_call: TRBJ2-7; cdr3_aa: CASSPRAVLTYEQYF; cdr3_nt: TGTGCCAGCAGCCCCCGAGCGGTACTTACTTACGAGCAGTACTTC
clone_size: NA; v_call: TRBV28; d_call: NA; j_call: TRBJ2-7; cdr3_aa: CASSLTGTTYEQYF; cdr3_nt: TGTGCCAGCAGTCTAACAGGCACGACCTACGAGCAGTACTTC
clone_size: NA; v_call: TRBV6-1; d_call: NA; j_call: TRBJ1-1; cdr3_aa: CASSSSKSVNTEAFF; cdr3_nt: TGTGCCAGCAGTTCGTCCAAGTCAGTGAACACTGAAGCTTTCTTT
clone_size: NA; v_call: TRBV5-1; d_call: TRBD2; j_call: TRBJ2-7; cdr3_aa: CASSYRPGTSGRAYEQYF; cdr3_nt: TGCGCCAGCAGCTACCGTCCCGGGACTAGCGGGAGGGCCTACGAGCAGTACTTC
clone_size: NA; v_call: TRBV7-2; d_call: NA; j_call: TRBJ1-1; cdr3_aa: CASRVADTTRGTEAFF; cdr3_nt: TGTGCCAGCAGGGTAGCGGACACAACCCGTGGCACTGAAGCTTTCTTT
clone_size: NA; v_call: TRBV4-3; d_call: NA; j_call: TRBJ1-6; cdr3_aa: CASSQGTANNSPLHF; cdr3_nt: TGCGCCAGCAGCCAAGGGACAGCGAATAATTCACCCCTCCACTTT